The clone carrying this TCR beta chain was counted once. The data originate from a study of technical replicates of blood from a few donors. Generated by immunoSEQ multiplex PCR, the TCRdb table keeps only in-frame clones and is missing some. In the table there are 60,000 to 80,000 clones, roughly 90% of which are singletons. The CDR3 loop spans 14 amino acids. Per the germline V gene, CDR1 is SGHTA and CDR2 is FQGNSA. Trimming removed 5 bases from V and 4 bases from J, with 13 bases in between. V is TRBV7-2 and J is TRBJ2-3; unclear D gene. The receptor comes from a human donor in good health. Some clones in this sample may be carry-over from other donors' samples. Sequencing input: PBMCs. CDR3 protein: CASSLGANSDTQYF. In DNA form, the CDR3 reads TGTGCCAGCAGCCTAGGTGCCAACTCAGATACGCAGTATTTT.